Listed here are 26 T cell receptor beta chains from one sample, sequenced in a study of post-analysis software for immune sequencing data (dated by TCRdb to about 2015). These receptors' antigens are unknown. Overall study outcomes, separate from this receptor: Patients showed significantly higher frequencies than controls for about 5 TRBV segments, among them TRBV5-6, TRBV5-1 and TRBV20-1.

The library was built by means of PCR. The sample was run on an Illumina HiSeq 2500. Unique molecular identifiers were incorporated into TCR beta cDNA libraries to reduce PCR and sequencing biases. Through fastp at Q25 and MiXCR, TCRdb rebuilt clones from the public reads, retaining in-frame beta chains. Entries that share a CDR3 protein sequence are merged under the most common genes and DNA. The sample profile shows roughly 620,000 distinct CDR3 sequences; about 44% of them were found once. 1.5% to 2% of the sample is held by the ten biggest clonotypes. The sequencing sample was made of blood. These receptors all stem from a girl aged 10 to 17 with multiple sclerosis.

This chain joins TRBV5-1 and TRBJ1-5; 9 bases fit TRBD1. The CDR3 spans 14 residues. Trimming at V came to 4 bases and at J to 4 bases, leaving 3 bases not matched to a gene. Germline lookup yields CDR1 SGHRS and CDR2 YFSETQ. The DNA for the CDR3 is TGCGCCAGCAGCATTGGGACAGGGAATCAGCCCCAGCATTTT. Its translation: CASSIGTGNQPQHF.

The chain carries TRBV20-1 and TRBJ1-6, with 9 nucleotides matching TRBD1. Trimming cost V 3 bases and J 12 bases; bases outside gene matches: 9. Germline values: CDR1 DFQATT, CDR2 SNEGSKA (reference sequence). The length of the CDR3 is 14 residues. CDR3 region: CSASMGQGGGPLHF. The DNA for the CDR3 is TGCAGTGCTAGTATGGGACAGGGTGGAGGACCCCTCCACTTT.

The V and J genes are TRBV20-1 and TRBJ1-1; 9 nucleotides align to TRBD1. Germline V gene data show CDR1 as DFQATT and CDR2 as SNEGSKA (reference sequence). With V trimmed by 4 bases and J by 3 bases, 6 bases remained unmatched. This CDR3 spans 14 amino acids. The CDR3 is CSAITGGRYTEAFF. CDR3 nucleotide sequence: TGCAGTGCTATAACAGGGGGCCGGTACACTGAAGCTTTCTTT.

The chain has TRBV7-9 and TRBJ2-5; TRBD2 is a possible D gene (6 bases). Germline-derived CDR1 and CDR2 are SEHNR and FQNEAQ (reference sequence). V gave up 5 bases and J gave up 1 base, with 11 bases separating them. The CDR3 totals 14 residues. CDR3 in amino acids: CASSVSSGQETQYF. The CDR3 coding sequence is TGTGCCAGCAGCGTCAGTAGCGGCCAAGAGACCCAGTACTTC.

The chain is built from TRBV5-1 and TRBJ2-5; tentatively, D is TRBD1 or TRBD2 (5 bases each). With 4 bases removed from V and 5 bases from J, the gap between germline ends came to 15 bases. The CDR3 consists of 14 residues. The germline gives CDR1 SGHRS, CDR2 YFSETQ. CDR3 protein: CASSPAGGRETQYF. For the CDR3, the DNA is TGCGCCAGCAGCCCGGCTGGGGGACGTGAGACCCAGTACTTC.

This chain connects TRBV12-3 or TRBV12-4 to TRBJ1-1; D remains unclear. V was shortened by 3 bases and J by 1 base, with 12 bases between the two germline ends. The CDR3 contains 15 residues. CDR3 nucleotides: TGTGCCAGCAGTTTCCGGGCCAGCACGAACACTGAAGCTTTCTTT. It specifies CASSFRASTNTEAFF.

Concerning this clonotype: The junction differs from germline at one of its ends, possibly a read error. Here the CDR3 reads CASNLGQGIPYEQYF. As DNA, the CDR3 is TGTGCCAGCAACTTAGGCCAGGGCATCCCCTACGAGCAGTACTTC. The chain employs TRBV11-2 and TRBJ2-4, with a tentative D call TRBD1 (5 bases). Matching the DNA end better, TRBJ2-7 makes the J call doubtful. CDR3 length equals 15 residues. Looked up from germline, CDR1 is SGHAT and CDR2 is FQNNGV.

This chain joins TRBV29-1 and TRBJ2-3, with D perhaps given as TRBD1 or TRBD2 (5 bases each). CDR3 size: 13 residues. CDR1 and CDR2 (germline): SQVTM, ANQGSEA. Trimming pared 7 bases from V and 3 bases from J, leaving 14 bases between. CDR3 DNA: TGCAGCGCTGTAAGGGACCTGACAGATACGCAGTATTTT. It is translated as CSAVRDLTDTQYF.

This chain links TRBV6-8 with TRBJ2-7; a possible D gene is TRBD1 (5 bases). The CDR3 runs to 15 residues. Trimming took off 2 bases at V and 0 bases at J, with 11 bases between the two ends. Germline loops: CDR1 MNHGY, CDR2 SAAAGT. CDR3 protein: CASSYPDSCSYEQYF. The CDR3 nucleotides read TGTGCCAGCAGTTACCCCGACAGCTGCTCCTACGAGCAGTACTTC.

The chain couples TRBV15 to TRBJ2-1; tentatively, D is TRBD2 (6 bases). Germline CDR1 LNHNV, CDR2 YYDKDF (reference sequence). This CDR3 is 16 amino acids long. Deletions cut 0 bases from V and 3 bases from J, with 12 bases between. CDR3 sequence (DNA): TGTGCCACCAGCAGAGAGAGGAGGGAGCTCTACAATGAGCAGTTCTTC. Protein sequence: CATSRERRELYNEQFF.

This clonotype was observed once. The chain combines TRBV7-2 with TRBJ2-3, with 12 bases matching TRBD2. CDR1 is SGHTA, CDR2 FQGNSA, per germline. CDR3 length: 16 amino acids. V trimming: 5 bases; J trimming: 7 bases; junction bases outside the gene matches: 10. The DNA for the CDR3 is TGTGCCAGCAGCGCCAGACTAGCGGGAGAAGAAAATACGCAGTATTTT. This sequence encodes CASSARLAGEENTQYF.

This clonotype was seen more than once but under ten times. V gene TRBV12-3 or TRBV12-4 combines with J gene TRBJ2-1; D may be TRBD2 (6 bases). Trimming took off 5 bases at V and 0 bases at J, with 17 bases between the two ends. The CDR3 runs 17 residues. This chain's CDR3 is CASSRLKGGTSYNEQFF. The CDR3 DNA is TGTGCCAGCAGTCGCCTCAAAGGCGGGACCTCCTACAATGAGCAGTTCTTC.

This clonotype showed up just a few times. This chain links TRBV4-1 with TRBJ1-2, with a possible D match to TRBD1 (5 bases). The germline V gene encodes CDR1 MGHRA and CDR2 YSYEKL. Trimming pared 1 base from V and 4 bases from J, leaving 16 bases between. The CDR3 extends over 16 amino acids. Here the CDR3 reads CASSQASGHSLYGYTF. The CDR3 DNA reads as TGCGCCAGCAGCCAAGCCAGCGGACACTCCCTCTATGGCTACACCTTC.

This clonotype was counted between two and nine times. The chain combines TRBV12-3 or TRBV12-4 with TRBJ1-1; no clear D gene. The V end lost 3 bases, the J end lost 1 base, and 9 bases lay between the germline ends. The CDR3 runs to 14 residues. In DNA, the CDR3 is TGTGCCAGCAGTTTTTACAGAGCGAACACTGAAGCTTTCTTT. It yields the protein CASSFYRANTEAFF.

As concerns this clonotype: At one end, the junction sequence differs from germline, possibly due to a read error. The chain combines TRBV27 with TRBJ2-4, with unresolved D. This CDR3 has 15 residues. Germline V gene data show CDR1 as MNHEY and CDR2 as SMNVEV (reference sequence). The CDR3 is CASSPGSLTVNIRYF. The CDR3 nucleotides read TGTGCCAGCAGTCCGGGCAGCCTCACTGTCAACATTCGGTACTTC.

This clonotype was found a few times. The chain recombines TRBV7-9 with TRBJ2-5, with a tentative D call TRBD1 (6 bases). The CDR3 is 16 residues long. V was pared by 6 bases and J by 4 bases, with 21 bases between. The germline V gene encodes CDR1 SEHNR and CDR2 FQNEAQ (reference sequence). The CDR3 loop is CASRSQGLPSRETQYF. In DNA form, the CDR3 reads TGTGCCAGCAGATCACAGGGATTACCAAGTAGAGAGACCCAGTACTTC.

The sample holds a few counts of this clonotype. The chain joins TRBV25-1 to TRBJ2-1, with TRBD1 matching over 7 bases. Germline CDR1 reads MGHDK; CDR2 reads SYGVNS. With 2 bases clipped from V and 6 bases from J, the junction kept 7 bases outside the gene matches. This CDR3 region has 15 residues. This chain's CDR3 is CASSERTGVANEQFF. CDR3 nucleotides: TGTGCCAGCAGTGAACGGACAGGAGTCGCCAATGAGCAGTTCTTC.

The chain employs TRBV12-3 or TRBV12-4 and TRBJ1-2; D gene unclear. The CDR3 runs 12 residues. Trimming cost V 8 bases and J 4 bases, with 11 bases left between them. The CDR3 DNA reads TGTGCCAGCGGATCCCGGGCCTATGGCTACACCTTC. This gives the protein CASGSRAYGYTF.

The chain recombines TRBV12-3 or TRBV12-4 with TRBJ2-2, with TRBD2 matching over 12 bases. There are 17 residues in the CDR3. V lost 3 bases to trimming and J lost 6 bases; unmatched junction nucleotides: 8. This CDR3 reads CASSLPTSGSSAGELFF. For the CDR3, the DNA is TGTGCCAGCAGTTTGCCGACTAGCGGGAGTAGTGCCGGGGAGCTGTTTTTT.

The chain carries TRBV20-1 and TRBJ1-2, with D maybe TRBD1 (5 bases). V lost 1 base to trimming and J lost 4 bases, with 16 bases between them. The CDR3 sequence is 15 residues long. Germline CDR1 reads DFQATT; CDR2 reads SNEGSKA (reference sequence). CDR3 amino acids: CSARGAGAGPYGYTF. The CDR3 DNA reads TGCAGTGCTAGAGGCGCTGGGGCCGGCCCCTATGGCTACACCTTC.

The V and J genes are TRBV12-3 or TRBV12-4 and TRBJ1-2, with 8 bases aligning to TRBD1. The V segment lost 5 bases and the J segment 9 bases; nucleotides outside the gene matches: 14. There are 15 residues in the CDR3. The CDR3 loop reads CASSLSGGSVYRYTF. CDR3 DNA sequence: TGTGCCAGCAGTCTCTCAGGGGGCTCGGTTTATCGCTACACCTTC.

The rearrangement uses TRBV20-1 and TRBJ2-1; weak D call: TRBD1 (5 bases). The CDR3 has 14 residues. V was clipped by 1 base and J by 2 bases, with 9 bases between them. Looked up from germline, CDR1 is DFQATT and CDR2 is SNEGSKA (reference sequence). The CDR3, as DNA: TGCAGTGCTAGAGTCGACAGAGCCTACAATGAGCAGTTCTTC. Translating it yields CSARVDRAYNEQFF.

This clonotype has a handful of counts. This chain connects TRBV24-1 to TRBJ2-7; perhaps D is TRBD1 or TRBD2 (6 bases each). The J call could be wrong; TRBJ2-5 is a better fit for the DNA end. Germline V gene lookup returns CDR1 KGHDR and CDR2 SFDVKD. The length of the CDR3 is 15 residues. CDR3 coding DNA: TGTGCCACCAGTGATCTTGGGGGGCCCCGAGAGACCCAGTACTTC. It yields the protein CATSDLGGPRETQYF.

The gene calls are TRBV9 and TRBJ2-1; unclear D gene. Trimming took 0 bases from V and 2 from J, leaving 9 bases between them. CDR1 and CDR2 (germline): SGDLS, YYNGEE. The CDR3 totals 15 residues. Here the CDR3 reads CASSVGSQPYNEQFF. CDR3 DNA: TGTGCCAGCAGCGTAGGATCCCAACCCTACAATGAGCAGTTCTTC.

The CDR3 loop reads CATRFTFYEQYF. CDR3 bases: TGTGCCACCCGTTTCACCTTCTACGAGCAGTACTTC. The chain uses TRBV6-2 or TRBV6-3 and TRBJ2-5, with D uncertain. The better agreement between TRBJ2-7 and the DNA end casts doubt on the J call. The CDR3 contains 12 residues. CDR1 MNHEY and CDR2 SVGEGT come from the germline V gene.

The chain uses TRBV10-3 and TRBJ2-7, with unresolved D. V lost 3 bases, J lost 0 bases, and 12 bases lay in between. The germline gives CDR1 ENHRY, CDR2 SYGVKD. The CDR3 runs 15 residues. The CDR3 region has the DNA TGTGCCATCAGTGAAGAGGCGGAGAGCTCCTACGAGCAGTACTTC. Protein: CAISEEAESSYEQYF.